The 18 T cell receptor beta chains reported below all come from one sample, sequenced in a study of cytomegalovirus exposure and HLA in healthy donors. PCR used 60 Vbeta primers and 13 Jbeta primers. Clones were sequenced by immunoSEQ multiplex PCR, and TCRdb holds only the in-frame ones, with some missing. This sample's table has tens of thousands of clones. Sequencing was performed on PBMCs. The receptors originated from a female donor in good health and CMV-seronegative.

The chain joins TRBV7-9 to TRBJ2-3; 7 bases agree with TRBD2. The V segment lost 5 bases and the J segment 11 bases; nucleotides outside the gene matches: 10. CDR1 and CDR2 from the germline V gene are SEHNR and FQNEAQ (reference sequence). CDR3 length: 13 residues. The CDR3 bases are TGTGCCAGCAGCCCCACGACCGGGAGGATGCAGTATTTT. Its translation is CASSPTTGRMQYF.

CDR3 nucleotides: TGTGCCAGCAGCTTGACGACTGCCGAGCTATGGGATACGCAGTATTTT. The encoded protein is CASSLTTAELWDTQYF. This sequence joins TRBV5-6 and TRBJ2-3; D is unclear. V was pared by 1 base and J by 6 bases, with 18 bases between. This CDR3 contains 16 residues. The germline V gene has CDR1 SGHDT and CDR2 YYEEEE.

To note about this clone: Germline is not matched at one junction end, which may reflect a read error. The sample contains more than one DNA sequence encoding this CDR3. The rearrangement links TRBV7-3 to TRBJ1-1; a possible D gene is TRBD1 (6 bases). This CDR3 comprises 15 residues. Germline CDR1 reads SGHTA; CDR2 reads FQGTGA. The CDR3 DNA is TGTGCCAGCAGCCTAACAGGGAGCCAGAACACTGAAGCTTTCTTT. Its protein is CASSLTGSQNTEAFF.

This chain links TRBV10-3 with TRBJ2-1; a possible D gene is TRBD2 (6 bases). The CDR3 contains 14 residues. V lost 2 bases, J lost 7 bases, and 12 bases lay in between. Germline V gene sequence: CDR1 ENHRY, CDR2 SYGVKD. The CDR3 loop reads CAISEREEGNEQFF. The CDR3 DNA sequence: TGTGCCATCAGTGAGAGGGAGGAGGGGAATGAGCAGTTCTTC.

V gene TRBV12-5 combines with J gene TRBJ2-5, with D possibly TRBD2 on 6 matching bases. Germline CDR1 is LGHNT and CDR2 is FRNRAP. V was cut by 2 bases and J by 9 bases, with 16 bases left in between. This CDR3 has 14 amino acids. CDR3 coding DNA: TGTGCTAGTGGTTTGAGGGCTGGTAGGGAGGCCCAGTACTTC. Its protein product is CASGLRAGREAQYF.

The genes are TRBV16 and TRBJ1-3; 8 bases align to TRBD1. Per germline, CDR1 KGHSY and CDR2 FQNENV. CDR3 size: 20 residues. J was trimmed by 1 base and V by 0 bases; bases with no gene match: 14. The CDR3 DNA reads as TGTGCCAGCAGCCAATCGGTGAATTGGGGACAGGCGGGTTCTGGAAACACCATATATTTT. This translates into CASSQSVNWGQAGSGNTIYF.

CDR3 protein: CASSIRNDREDYGYTF. In nucleotides, the CDR3 is TGTGCCAGTAGTATCCGAAACGACAGAGAAGACTATGGCTACACCTTC. The V call is TRBV19, the J call TRBJ1-2, with D possibly TRBD1 on 5 matching bases. The V gene's germline CDR1 is LNHDA and CDR2 SQIVND (reference sequence). V lost 3 bases to trimming and J lost 3 bases, with 17 bases between them. The CDR3 totals 16 residues.

The rearrangement links TRBV5-6 to TRBJ2-5, with D unclear. This CDR3 comprises 11 residues. Per the germline V gene, CDR1 is SGHDT and CDR2 is YYEEEE. Trimming removed 2 bases from V and 5 bases from J, with 4 bases in between. This chain's CDR3 is CASSFRETQYF. For the CDR3, the DNA is TGTGCCAGCAGCTTCCGGGAGACCCAGTACTTC.

The chain carries TRBV5-5 and TRBJ2-7; 12 positions agree with TRBD1. Losses at the gene ends were 4 bases for V and 6 bases for J; bases not matched to a gene: 8. In germline, CDR1 is SGHKS, CDR2 YYEKEE (reference sequence). This CDR3 has 15 amino acids. This chain's CDR3 is CASSAPGTGGREQYF. The DNA for the CDR3 is TGTGCCAGCAGCGCACCCGGGACAGGGGGCCGCGAGCAGTACTTC.

This sequence joins TRBV4-2 and TRBJ2-7; 9 nucleotides align to TRBD1. The germline V gene has CDR1 LGHNA and CDR2 YNFKEQ. V lost 4 bases and J lost 7; bases outside the gene matches: 11. The CDR3 runs to 15 residues. This CDR3 reads CASSPGDRDLEEQYF. In nucleotides, the CDR3 is TGTGCCAGCAGCCCCGGGGACAGGGACCTGGAAGAGCAGTACTTC.

The chain is built from TRBV30 and TRBJ2-5, with TRBD1 matching over 9 bases. Germline lookup yields CDR1 GTSNPN and CDR2 SVGIG (reference sequence). V lost 3 bases and J lost 2; bases outside the gene matches: 7. This CDR3 is 15 amino acids long. The CDR3 bases are TGTGCCTGGAGCCCCGGGACAGGGTCGCAAGAGACCCAGTACTTC. Protein sequence: CAWSPGTGSQETQYF. The full variable domain, with the rest looked up from reference TRBV30 and TRBJ2-5, is SQTIHQWPATLVQPVGSPLSLECTVEGTSNPNLYWYRQAAGRGLQLLFYSVGIGQISSEVPQNLSASRPQDRQFILSSKKLLLSDSGFYLCAWSPGTGSQETQYFGPGTRLLVL.

The CDR3 loop is CAWNDAARGNYNEQFF. CDR3 coding DNA: TGTGCCTGGAACGATGCTGCTAGGGGGAACTACAATGAGCAGTTCTTC. The V gene is TRBV30, the J gene TRBJ2-1; possible D gene TRBD1, 6 bases. Trimming took 4 bases from V and 3 from J, leaving 19 bases between them. This CDR3 spans 16 amino acids. Germline V gene data show CDR1 as GTSNPN and CDR2 as SVGIG (reference sequence). Full variable domain (missing parts from reference TRBV30 and TRBJ2-1): SQTIHQWPATLVQPVGSPLSLECTVEGTSNPNLYWYRQAAGRGLQLLFYSVGIGQISSEVPQNLSASRPQDRQFILSSKKLLLSDSGFYLCAWNDAARGNYNEQFFGPGTRLTVL.

The chain employs TRBV4-2 and TRBJ1-5, with D possibly being TRBD1 (5 bases). The CDR3 sequence is 14 residues long. V lost 1 base, J lost 2 bases, and 6 bases lay in between. Per germline, CDR1 LGHNA and CDR2 YNFKEQ. CDR3 DNA: TGTGCCAGCAGCCAAGTCAGGGGCAATCAGCCCCAGCATTTT. Translated: CASSQVRGNQPQHF.

The V gene is TRBV7-2, the J gene TRBJ1-3, with 9 bases matching TRBD1. Germline V lookup: CDR1 SGHTA, CDR2 FQGNSA. Unmatched junction bases numbered 6, after V lost 6 bases and J lost 0 bases. The CDR3 runs to 16 residues. The CDR3 is CASRGGTGFSGNTIYF. In DNA form, the CDR3 reads TGTGCCAGCAGGGGGGGGACAGGGTTCTCTGGAAACACCATATATTTT.

This rearrangement joins TRBV6-6 to TRBJ1-5, with 11 bases lining up with TRBD1. The trim removed 5 bases at V and 6 bases at J, leaving 6 bases unmatched. This CDR3 has 15 amino acids. The germline gives CDR1 MNHNY, CDR2 SVGAGI (reference sequence). The CDR3 nucleotides are TGTGCCAGCAGTCCAGGACAGGGGGCAGGTCAGCCCCAGCATTTT. This encodes CASSPGQGAGQPQHF.

The chain is built from TRBV25-1 and TRBJ1-1; 8 bases map to TRBD1. Per germline, CDR1 MGHDK and CDR2 SYGVNS. V lost 7 bases, J lost 5 bases, and 6 bases stayed unmatched. The CDR3 contains 13 residues. The CDR3 coding sequence is TGTGCCAGCACACGACAGGGGTATACTGAAGCTTTCTTT. The encoded protein is CASTRQGYTEAFF.

The chain recombines TRBV18 with TRBJ2-5; 9 bases agree with TRBD1. The CDR3 covers 14 residues. The ends lost 2 bases at V and 7 bases at J; junction bases unmatched: 5. CDR1 and CDR2 from the germline V gene are KGHSH and LQKENI. DNA for the CDR3: TGTGCCAGCTCACCAGGGACAGGGAAAGGGACCCAGTACTTC. This translates into CASSPGTGKGTQYF.

This sequence joins TRBV9 and TRBJ1-1; TRBD1 is a possible D gene (6 bases). CDR3 length: 15 residues. The V gene's germline CDR1 is SGDLS and CDR2 YYNGEE. Trimming pared 0 bases from V and 0 bases from J, leaving 9 bases between. Written as DNA, the CDR3 is TGTGCCAGCAGCGTAGGGGACACTTTGAACACTGAAGCTTTCTTT. Its translation: CASSVGDTLNTEAFF.